The 12 T cell receptor beta chains presented below share a single source sample, sequenced in a study of naive and memory T cell subsets. An equimolar mix of two oligonucleotides served as the beta constant-region primer for TRBC1 and TRBC2. Using its own MiXCR run on the UMI-ligation and nested PCR reads, TCRdb lists one record per CDR3 protein. The repertoire holds some 100,000 distinct CDR3 sequences, roughly 7.3% seen once, with about 1.6% in the top ten. Source material: central memory CD4+ T cells from blood. All receptors come from a human donor in good health.

This clonotype was counted a few times. The CDR3 bases are TGTGCCTGGAGTGTAGACGGAGATACGCAGTATTTT. Translated, it gives CAWSVDGDTQYF. This rearrangement joins TRBV30 to TRBJ2-3; no reliable D call. With 0 bases removed from V and 5 bases from J, the gap between germline ends came to 6 bases. CDR3 length equals 12 residues. Germline V gene lookup returns CDR1 GTSNPN and CDR2 SVGIG (reference sequence).

This clonotype showed up just a few times. The CDR3 is CSARTRLEGGGRNQPQHF. In DNA, the CDR3 is TGCAGTGCTAGAACCCGGTTGGAGGGGGGAGGTCGCAATCAGCCCCAGCATTTT. V gene TRBV20-1 combines with J gene TRBJ1-5; D perhaps matches TRBD1 (6 bases). This CDR3 region has 18 residues. Trimming stripped 2 bases from V and 2 bases from J, with 22 bases between. Germline assignment: CDR1 DFQATT and CDR2 SNEGSKA (reference sequence).

This clonotype was seen once. The chain couples TRBV5-4 to TRBJ1-2; D remains ambiguous. V dropped 0 bases and J dropped 8 bases, with 8 bases sitting between them. This CDR3 contains 12 residues. Germline CDR1 SGHNT, CDR2 YYREEE (reference sequence). The CDR3 bases are TGTGCCAGCAGCTTGGTCGGGGTCGGCTACACCTTC. This translates into CASSLVGVGYTF.

This clonotype showed up just a few times. The chain couples TRBV4-3 to TRBJ1-4; TRBD1 is a possible D gene (6 bases). The germline CDR1 and CDR2 sequences are LGHNA and YSLEER. V lost 4 bases to trimming and J lost 8 bases, with 23 bases between them. The CDR3 is 17 residues long. The CDR3 DNA sequence: TGCGCCAGCAGCCGCTCGGACAGCTCGCTGGGTAGGGAAAAACTGTTTTTT. This encodes CASSRSDSSLGREKLFF.

The chain couples TRBV19 to TRBJ2-7; D is possibly TRBD2 (5 bases). The ends were cut back, 5 bases at V and 3 bases at J, with 11 bases in the middle. The CDR3 is 13 residues long. Germline V gene lookup returns CDR1 LNHDA and CDR2 SQIVND (reference sequence). CDR3 protein: CASSRGGHYEQYF. For the CDR3, the DNA is TGTGCCAGTAGTCGCGGCGGGCACTACGAGCAGTACTTC.

This clonotype was observed many times. The V call is TRBV20-1, the J call TRBJ1-5; D is ambiguous. The CDR3 is 12 residues long. Germline CDR1 DFQATT, CDR2 SNEGSKA (reference sequence). Trimming took 0 bases from V and 7 from J, leaving 7 bases between them. This CDR3 reads CSAREPGQPQHF. In DNA form, the CDR3 reads TGCAGTGCTAGAGAGCCGGGCCAGCCCCAGCATTTT.

This clonotype was detected many times. This CDR3 is CASSSNTGELFF. The CDR3 bases are TGTGCCAGCAGCTCGAACACCGGGGAGCTGTTTTTT. The V gene is TRBV7-2, the J gene TRBJ2-2; D is ambiguous. The CDR3 length is 12 residues. Germline assignment: CDR1 SGHTA and CDR2 FQGNSA. The V end lost 4 bases, the J end lost 0 bases, and 0 bases lay between the germline ends. Together with reference TRBV7-2 and TRBJ2-2, the CDR3 gives the full variable domain: GAGVSQSPSNKVTEKGKDVELRCDPISGHTALYWYRQSLGQGLEFLIYFQGNSAPDKSGLPSDRFSAERTGGSVSTLTIQRTQQEDSAVYLCASSSNTGELFFGEGSRLTVL.

This clonotype was detected ten times or more. The chain is built from TRBV20-1 and TRBJ2-1; weak D call: TRBD1 (6 bases). The germline V gene has CDR1 DFQATT and CDR2 SNEGSKA (reference sequence). This CDR3 spans 14 amino acids. Trimming took 0 bases from V and 5 from J, leaving 11 bases between them. CDR3: CSARDGGRDNEQFF. The CDR3 DNA sequence: TGCAGTGCTAGAGATGGGGGCAGGGACAATGAGCAGTTCTTC.

The CDR3 spells CASSPVRTNTGELFF. The CDR3 DNA reads as TGTGCCAGCAGCCCGGTCAGGACCAACACCGGGGAGCTGTTTTTT. V and J are TRBV12-3 or TRBV12-4 and TRBJ2-2, with D hard to call. Deletions cut 6 bases from V and 2 bases from J, with 13 bases between. The CDR3 covers 15 residues.

This clonotype was recorded many times. The CDR3 DNA follows: TGTGCCAGCAGTATACTCCGGGACAGGGGCGAGACCCAGTACTTC. Translation: CASSILRDRGETQYF. The chain employs TRBV6-2 or TRBV6-3 and TRBJ2-5; 10 bases align to TRBD1. The CDR3 loop spans 15 amino acids. Germline CDR1 MNHEY, CDR2 SVGEGT. Trimming took 5 bases from V and 5 from J; bases not matched to a gene: 8.

This clonotype was found a few times. The V call is TRBV3-1, the J call TRBJ1-1; D is ambiguous. The CDR3 is 14 amino acids. V was clipped by 6 bases and J by 4 bases, with 15 bases between them. Germline assignment: CDR1 LGHDT and CDR2 YNNKEL (reference sequence). CDR3 in amino acids: CASSRASGSTEAFF. CDR3 in DNA: TGTGCCAGCAGTCGTGCCTCGGGGAGCACTGAAGCTTTCTTT.

This clonotype was seen many times. This chain joins TRBV7-8 and TRBJ2-3; the match to TRBD2 covers 9 bases. This CDR3 has 15 amino acids. J was trimmed by 4 bases and V by 3 bases; bases with no gene match: 5. Germline CDR1 and CDR2: SGHVS and FQNEAQ. CDR3 nucleotides: TGTGCCAGCAGCTTCCAGCGGGGGGTAGCAGATACGCAGTATTTT. This codes for CASSFQRGVADTQYF. Full variable domain (remainder filled in from reference TRBV7-8 and TRBJ2-3): GAGVSQSPRYKVAKRGQDVALRCDPISGHVSLFWYQQALGQGPEFLTYFQNEAQLDKSGLPSDRFFAERPEGSVSTLKIQRTQQEDSAVYLCASSFQRGVADTQYFGPGTRLTVL.